These T cell receptor beta chains were read from a single sample in a study of OX40 agonist ivuxolimab in advanced cancers. Here immunoSEQ multiplex PCR was the method, and the copy in TCRdb shows in-frame clones only, minus some. The table shows tens of thousands of clones, with 70% to 90% occurring only once. The material sequenced was CD4+ or CD8+ T cells sorted from blood, taken in a trial of the OX40 agonist ivuxolimab. These receptors all come from an adult with an advanced solid tumor such as melanoma, head and neck, liver or kidney cancer. The CDR3 runs from the conserved cysteine through the conserved F or W. The order of the fields is V gene, clone size, D gene, J gene, CDR3 DNA, CDR3 protein. D genes are given only for firm matches. For some rows the clone size is stated as once, few or many, or as a class when expanded; others skip it.

TRBV4-1	.	.	TRBJ1-4	TGCGCCAGCAGCCAAGGCCCGCCAGGCCCGGGTAATGAAAAACTGTTTTTT	CASSQGPPGPGNEKLFF
TRBV6-5	.	.	TRBJ1-3	TGTGCCAGCAGTTACCGGGACTCATACTCTGGAAACACCATATATTTT	CASSYRDSYSGNTIYF
TRBV11-2	.	TRBD2	TRBJ2-7	TGTGCCAGCAGCTTAGATGCCGGGGGGCTAGCGGGGGCCTACGAGCAGTACTTC	CASSLDAGGLAGAYEQYF
TRBV18	.	TRBD1	TRBJ2-2	TGTGCCAGCTCACCGGGACAGGCCACCGGGGAGCTGTTTTTT	CASSPGQATGELFF
TRBV19	few	TRBD1	TRBJ2-7	TGTGCCAGTAGTACACAGGGGGCCGGGGAGCAGTACTTC	CASSTQGAGEQYF
TRBV23-1	.	.	TRBJ1-5	TGCGCCAGCAGTCAATCGGTGTTATATCAGCCCCAGCATTTT	CASSQSVLYQPQHF
TRBV5-1	.	.	TRBJ2-2	TGCGCCACCAAAGTCGTATCGAACACCGGGGAGCTGTTTTTT	CATKVVSNTGELFF
TRBV28	.	TRBD2	TRBJ2-3	TGTGCCAGCTCTCCGGGGGGACTACGAAGCACAGATACGCAGTATTTT	CASSPGGLRSTDTQYF
TRBV11-2	.	TRBD1	TRBJ1-6	TGTGCCAGCAGGCCGGGACAGGGGGTCCACGGTAATTCACCCCTCCACTTT	CASRPGQGVHGNSPLHF
TRBV7-2	.	TRBD2	TRBJ2-3	TGTGCCAGCAGCTCCTCCGGGACTAGCGGGGGGCATACGCAGTATTTT	CASSSSGTSGGHTQYF
TRBV5-1	.	.	TRBJ2-2	TGCGCCAGCAGCTTGCAAAACGGCGGGGAGCTGTTTTTT	CASSLQNGGELFF
TRBV5-4	.	TRBD2	TRBJ2-7	TGTGCCAGCAGCTTGGGGCGGGAGGAGAGGGACGAGCAGTACTTC	CASSLGREERDEQYF
TRBV7-8	few	TRBD2	TRBJ2-1	TGTGCCAGCAGCCTAAGAGCGGGGGGATACAATGAGCAGTTCTTC	CASSLRAGGYNEQFF
TRBV4-2	.	TRBD2	TRBJ2-2	TGTGCCAGCAGCGCAAGAGGGGGACTAGCGGGATACACCGGGGAGCTGTTTTTT	CASSARGGLAGYTGELFF
TRBV19	.	TRBD1	TRBJ1-6	TGTGCCAGTAGTATAGGACAGGGAAGGCCCCTCGGTCGACCCCTCCACTTT	CASSIGQGRPLGRPLHF
TRBV25-1	.	.	TRBJ2-7	TGTGCCAGCAGTGACCCCGACCAAGGGACTTACGAGCAGTACTTC	CASSDPDQGTYEQYF
TRBV5-6	.	TRBD1	TRBJ1-1	TGTGCCAGCAGCGTGAACAGGGGGAAGAGGGACACTGAAGCTTTCTTT	CASSVNRGKRDTEAFF
TRBV21-1	.	.	TRBJ2-2	TGTGCCAGCAGCACCCCCGGGACAGGGGTCTTCGGGGAGCTGTTTTTT	CASSTPGTGVFGELFF
TRBV5-1	.	.	TRBJ2-1	TGCGCCAGCAGCTTGGAATCGGGTAGCGGCCTTAATGAGCAGTTCTTC	CASSLESGSGLNEQFF
TRBV7-9	.	.	TRBJ2-5	TGTGCCAGCAGAGCAGGGGTGCCAGAGACCCAGTACTTC	CASRAGVPETQYF
TRBV13	.	.	TRBJ2-7	TGTGCCAGCAGCTCCTTACCTACTACCTACGAGCAGTACTTC	CASSSLPTTYEQYF
TRBV7-3	.	TRBD2	TRBJ2-5	TGTGCCAGCAGCCTCGATTGGACTAGCGGCCAAGAGACCCAGTACTTC	CASSLDWTSGQETQYF
TRBV4-3	.	.	TRBJ2-3	TGCGCCAGCAGCCAAAACCCCGGCTTCGCAGATACGCAGTATTTT	CASSQNPGFADTQYF
TRBV6-1	.	TRBD2	TRBJ2-3	TGTGCCAGCAGCTGGGGACTAGCGTCCACAGATACGCAGTATTTT	CASSWGLASTDTQYF
TRBV28	.	.	TRBJ2-3	TGTGCCAGCAGTTTGGGGTTAGCGACTAGCACAGATACGCAGTATTTT	CASSLGLATSTDTQYF
TRBV6-6	.	TRBD1	TRBJ2-5	TGTGCCAGCAGTACCTATACAGGGGGTGAAGAGACCCAGTACTTC	CASSTYTGGEETQYF
TRBV5-1	once	TRBD1	TRBJ2-7	TGCGCCAGCAGCCCCAGGACAGGTTCCTACGAGCAGTACTTC	CASSPRTGSYEQYF
TRBV4-2	.	.	TRBJ1-2	TGTGCCAGCAGCCAGGCTACAGGGTCCTATGGCTACACCTTC	CASSQATGSYGYTF
TRBV10-3	.	TRBD2	TRBJ2-5	TGTGCCATCGGGACTAGCGGGAGGGATGTTGCAGGGCAAGAGACCCAGTACTTC	CAIGTSGRDVAGQETQYF
TRBV6-4	.	TRBD1	TRBJ1-2	TGTGCCAGCAGCTCGACAGGGGGTCAAAACTATGGCTACACCTTC	CASSSTGGQNYGYTF
TRBV13	.	TRBD1	TRBJ1-2	TGTGCCAGCAGCCGCGGATCAGGGGGTGGCAACTATGGCTACACCTTC	CASSRGSGGGNYGYTF
TRBV5-5	.	TRBD1	TRBJ1-1	TGTGCCAGCAGCCCTGTAGGACAGGGTCAAGCTTTCTTT	CASSPVGQGQAFF
TRBV10-3	.	TRBD1	TRBJ1-1	TGTGCCATCAGTGGGGGGACAGGGGAAAACTCCTTGGCCACTGAAGCTTTCTTT	CAISGGTGENSLATEAFF
TRBV5-6	.	TRBD1	TRBJ2-6	TGTGCCAGCAGCTTGAGGACAGGGGAATATGGGGCCAACGTCCTGACTTTC	CASSLRTGEYGANVLTF
TRBV7-8	.	TRBD1	TRBJ2-5	TGTGCCAGCAGCTCTGGACAGGGAGTGGAGACCCAGTACTTC	CASSSGQGVETQYF
TRBV5-1	.	.	TRBJ2-7	TGCGCCAGCAGCTTGGACCGGGACACCTATACTGTGTACTTC	CASSLDRDTYTVYF
TRBV19	.	.	TRBJ1-5	TGTGCCAGTAGGCAGGGTCGCCAGCCCCAGCATTTT	CASRQGRQPQHF
TRBV28	.	TRBD2	TRBJ2-1	TGTGCCAGCTATAACCCGGGACTAGGCCTAAATGAGCAGTTCTTC	CASYNPGLGLNEQFF
TRBV11-3	.	TRBD1	TRBJ2-1	TGTGCCAGCAGCCCTGGGACAGGGGGGCCCTACAATGAGCAGTTCTTC	CASSPGTGGPYNEQFF
TRBV6-5	.	TRBD1	TRBJ1-1	TGTGCCAGCAGTTACCCCCGGGACAGTTGGACTGAAGCTTTCTTT	CASSYPRDSWTEAFF